The rows below give T cell receptor beta chains drawn from one sample of a study of cytomegalovirus exposure and HLA in healthy donors. Measured with immunoSEQ multiplex PCR; TCRdb has only the in-frame clones, and not every one. In the table there are some 250,000 clones, less than 95% of which are singletons. Sample: PBMCs. The receptors originated from a woman aged 25-40 years in good health and CMV-seronegative. CDR3s include the opening cysteine and the closing phenylalanine or tryptophan. A D gene is named only where the DNA matches it firmly. The size field is filled for only some rows; it gives once, few, many or a size class.

CASSGGTSDHDEQYF	TGTGCCAGCAGCGGCGGGACTAGCGATCACGACGAGCAGTACTTC	TRBJ2-7	-	TRBV5-4	TRBD2	15
CASSRDRGPMNTEAFF	TGTGCCAGCAGCCGAGACAGGGGGCCGATGAACACTGAAGCTTTCTTT	TRBJ1-1	few	TRBV4-2	TRBD1	16
CASSLAWRGDFYEQYF	TGTGCCAGCAGCTTGGCCTGGAGGGGGGATTTTTACGAGCAGTACTTC	TRBJ2-7	-	TRBV5-6	-	16
CATSRVLAGAGELFF	TGTGCCACCAGCAGAGTACTAGCGGGAGCCGGGGAGCTGTTTTTT	TRBJ2-2	-	TRBV15	TRBD2	15
CASSDRSTEAFF	TGTGCCAGCAGCGACAGGAGTACTGAAGCTTTCTTT	TRBJ1-1	-	TRBV13	-	12
CASSYSILGRNTEAFF	TGTGCCAGCAGTTACTCGATCCTGGGTCGGAACACTGAAGCTTTCTTT	TRBJ1-1	-	TRBV6-6	-	16
CASSPPGVFYNEQFF	TGTGCCAGCAGTCCGCCGGGGGTATTCTACAATGAGCAGTTCTTC	TRBJ2-1	-	TRBV27	-	15
CASSLSLGDKGYEQYF	TGTGCCAGCAGTTTAAGTTTAGGGGACAAGGGCTACGAGCAGTACTTC	TRBJ2-7	-	TRBV28	-	16
CSVVLGQYYEQYF	TGCAGCGTTGTCCTGGGACAGTACTACGAGCAGTACTTC	TRBJ2-7	-	TRBV29-1	TRBD1	13
CASSLWRQGGELFF	TGTGCCAGCAGTTTATGGAGACAGGGCGGGGAGCTGTTTTTT	TRBJ2-2	-	TRBV28	TRBD1	14
CASSLGAYEQYF	TGCGCCAGCAGCTTAGGAGCCTACGAGCAGTACTTC	TRBJ2-7	-	TRBV5-1	-	12
CASSLLETGELFF	TGTGCCAGCAGCTTATTAGAGACCGGGGAGCTGTTTTTT	TRBJ2-2	-	TRBV7-3	-	13
CAGGRDRGYEQYF	TGTGCCGGGGGTCGGGACAGGGGCTACGAGCAGTACTTC	TRBJ2-7	-	TRBV30	TRBD1	13
CASSVGGLDEKLFF	TGTGCCAGCAGCGTAGGAGGTCTGGATGAAAAACTGTTTTTT	TRBJ1-4	-	TRBV9	-	14
CASSEAGLAGADTQYF	TGTGCCAGCAGTGAAGCGGGGCTAGCGGGGGCAGATACGCAGTATTTT	TRBJ2-3	-	TRBV2	TRBD2	16
CASSLGGTGDTDTQYF	TGTGCCAGCAGTCTAGGGGGGACAGGGGACACAGATACGCAGTATTTT	TRBJ2-3	once	TRBV28	TRBD1	16
CASSEVQVDGDEQYF	TGTGCCAGCAGTGAAGTTCAAGTGGATGGCGACGAGCAGTACTTC	TRBJ2-7	-	TRBV6-1	-	15
CASSSGQEAFF	TGTGCCAGCAGCTCGGGACAAGAGGCTTTCTTT	TRBJ1-1	-	TRBV5-4	-	11
CASSLAGSYGYTF	TGTGCCAGCAGCTTAGCGGGCAGCTATGGCTACACCTTC	TRBJ1-2	few	TRBV11-3	-	13
CASSETVTANTEAFF	TGTGCCAGCAGTGAAACTGTGACAGCGAACACTGAAGCTTTCTTT	TRBJ1-1	-	TRBV6-1	-	15
CASSDARRGLSYEQYF	TGTGCCAGCAGTGATGCCCGGCGGGGGCTATCCTACGAGCAGTACTTC	TRBJ2-7	-	TRBV25-1	-	16
CASSSGLAYEQYF	TGTGCCAGCAGCTCGGGACTAGCCTACGAGCAGTACTTC	TRBJ2-7	-	TRBV7-2	TRBD2	13
CASSLGTTRETQYF	TGCGCCAGCAGCCTAGGGACCACCAGGGAGACCCAGTACTTC	TRBJ2-5	-	TRBV5-1	-	14
CASSLAGGITEAFF	TGTGCCAGCAGCTTGGCAGGGGGTATCACTGAAGCTTTCTTT	TRBJ1-1	-	TRBV5-4	TRBD1	14
CASSQDLGPYGYTF	TGTGCCAGCAGCCAAGACTTGGGCCCGTATGGCTACACCTTC	TRBJ1-2	-	TRBV14	-	14
CSVASARVEAFF	TGCAGCGTTGCATCCGCGCGAGTTGAAGCTTTCTTT	TRBJ1-1	once	TRBV29-1	-	12
CASTGAPNTGELFF	TGTGCCAGCACAGGGGCCCCGAACACCGGGGAGCTGTTTTTT	TRBJ2-2	-	TRBV9	-	14
CASSEWDRGAGATYEQYF	TGTGCCAGCAGTGAATGGGACAGGGGAGCGGGCGCGACCTACGAGCAGTACTTC	TRBJ2-7	-	TRBV2	TRBD1	18
CSVIVATYNEQFF	TGCAGCGTTATTGTGGCCACCTACAATGAGCAGTTCTTC	TRBJ2-1	-	TRBV29-1	-	13
CASSSPTEGHYGYTF	TGTGCCAGCAGTTCCCCGACAGAAGGGCACTATGGCTACACCTTC	TRBJ1-2	-	TRBV28	-	15
CSVAGGLAGRRETQYF	TGCAGCGTTGCAGGGGGACTAGCGGGACGTCGAGAGACCCAGTACTTC	TRBJ2-5	once	TRBV29-1	TRBD2	16
CASSGGNTGELFF	TGTGCCAGTAGCGGGGGAAACACCGGGGAGCTGTTTTTT	TRBJ2-2	-	TRBV19	-	13
CASSSDSHGTDTQYF	TGTGCCAGCAGCTCGGACAGTCACGGCACAGATACGCAGTATTTT	TRBJ2-3	-	TRBV5-4	-	15
CASSLTSGTATHPEQFF	TGTGCCAGCAGTTTAACGTCGGGGACCGCCACCCACCCTGAGCAGTTCTTC	TRBJ2-1	-	TRBV27	-	17
CASSGPVVGANVLTF	TGTGCCAGCTCGGGGCCCGTGGTGGGGGCCAACGTCCTGACTTTC	TRBJ2-6	-	TRBV18	-	15
CSVPRDRVGGYTF	TGCAGCGTTCCCCGGGACAGGGTAGGGGGCTACACCTTC	TRBJ1-2	-	TRBV29-1	TRBD1	13
CASSYRAHNEQFF	TGTGCCAGCAGTTACAGGGCCCACAATGAGCAGTTCTTC	TRBJ2-1	-	TRBV6-5	-	13
CATLRGDYGYTF	TGTGCCACCCTCAGGGGGGACTATGGCTACACCTTC	TRBJ1-2	-	TRBV19	TRBD1	12
CASSDPLGGSSYEQYF	TGTGCCAGCAGTGACCCGCTCGGCGGGAGCTCCTACGAGCAGTACTTC	TRBJ2-7	-	TRBV6-4	TRBD2	16
CASSMGSSSYEQYF	TGTGCCAGTAGTATGGGTAGTAGCTCCTACGAGCAGTACTTC	TRBJ2-7	-	TRBV19	-	14
CASSDRDGHEKLFF	TGTGCCAGCAGCGACCGGGACGGGCATGAAAAACTGTTTTTT	TRBJ1-4	once	TRBV7-9	-	14
CSARRRVGDEQFF	TGCAGCGCCAGGAGGAGGGTAGGTGATGAGCAGTTCTTC	TRBJ2-1	-	TRBV29-1	-	13
CASSRDRRVFF	TGTGCCAGCAGCAGGGACAGGCGAGTGTTCTTC	TRBJ2-1	-	TRBV27	TRBD1	11
CASSFEDTYEQYF	TGTGCCAGCAGCTTTGAAGACACCTACGAGCAGTACTTC	TRBJ2-7	-	TRBV5-8	-	13
CASGPGRLLEQFF	TGTGCTAGTGGTCCCGGACGGTTGCTTGAGCAGTTCTTC	TRBJ2-1	-	TRBV12-5	-	13
CASSYAGLDIYEQYF	TGTGCCAGCAGTTACGCGGGACTTGATATCTACGAGCAGTACTTC	TRBJ2-7	-	TRBV6-5	-	15